Following are 9 T cell receptor beta chains from one sample sequenced in a study of blood T cell repertoires in COVID-19. The protocol was immunoSEQ multiplex PCR, while the TCRdb copy is restricted to in-frame clones and leaves out a portion. There are approximately 440,000 clones in the sample; approximately 90% occur only once, and around 12% lies in the top ten. The sequencing input was peripheral blood. These receptors came from a woman aged 50 to 60 with COVID-19, enrolled during active disease.

The genes are TRBV12-5 and TRBJ2-5; 8 bases align to TRBD1. Germline trimming cut 6 bases from V and 5 bases from J; bases unmatched to any gene: 11. Germline V gene lookup returns CDR1 LGHNT and CDR2 FRNRAP. CDR3 length equals 15 residues. CDR3 protein: CASGGDRPGVETQYF. The CDR3 DNA reads TGTGCTAGTGGGGGGGACAGGCCGGGTGTGGAGACCCAGTACTTC. The full variable domain, completed using reference TRBV12-5 and TRBJ2-5, is DARVTQTPRHKVTEMGQEVTMRCQPILGHNTVFWYRQTMMQGLELLAYFRNRAPLDDSGMPKDRFSAEMPDATLATLKIQPSEPRDSAVYFCASGGDRPGVETQYFGPGTRLLVL.

The rearrangement uses TRBV30 and TRBJ2-3, with TRBD2 matching over 10 bases. Germline CDR1 and CDR2: GTSNPN and SVGIG (reference sequence). The CDR3 covers 15 residues. The V gene end was trimmed by 3 bases and the J gene end by 6 bases; junction bases not matched to a gene: 9. The CDR3: CAWSQSGGDADTQYF. The CDR3 DNA is TGTGCCTGGAGCCAGAGCGGGGGGGACGCTGATACGCAGTATTTT.

The chain is built from TRBV12-3 or TRBV12-4 and TRBJ2-1; 8 bases map to TRBD2. Trimming took 8 bases from V and 7 from J; bases not matched to a gene: 4. The CDR3 runs 12 residues. The CDR3 region is CASDGGGNEQFF. CDR3 DNA sequence: TGTGCCAGCGACGGGGGGGGTAATGAGCAGTTCTTC.

This chain uses TRBV5-5 with TRBJ2-7; D perhaps matches TRBD1 (6 bases). V lost 5 bases and J lost 4, with 13 bases in between. This CDR3 is built from 13 residues. CDR1 is SGHKS and CDR2 is YYEKEE in the germline V gene (reference sequence). CDR3 region: CASSRNRDYEQYF. The CDR3 nucleotides are TGTGCCAGCAGTAGAAACAGGGATTACGAGCAGTACTTC. Variable domain in full (rest from reference TRBV5-5 and TRBJ2-7): DAGVTQSPTHLIKTRGQQVTLRCSPISGHKSVSWYQQVLGQGPQFIFQYYEKEERGRGNFPDRFSARQFPNYSSELNVNALLLGDSALYLCASSRNRDYEQYFGPGTRLTVT.

This chain joins TRBV4-2 and TRBJ2-4, with 7 bases lining up with TRBD2. This CDR3 has 18 amino acids. Germline-derived CDR1 and CDR2 are LGHNA and YNFKEQ. V trimming: 0 bases; J trimming: 1 base; junction bases outside the gene matches: 9. DNA for the CDR3: TGTGCCAGCAGCCAAGACGTGGGAGGGGAGCTGGCCAAAAACATTCAGTACTTC. Translating it yields CASSQDVGGELAKNIQYF.

The V call is TRBV9, the J call TRBJ1-4, with 9 nucleotides matching TRBD1. The length of the CDR3 is 13 residues. J gave up 8 bases and V 5 bases, and 4 bases lay outside the gene matches. The V gene's germline CDR1 is SGDLS and CDR2 YYNGEE. CDR3 coding DNA: TGTGCCAGCAGAAGGACAGGGGAAGAAAAACTGTTTTTT. It translates to CASRRTGEEKLFF.

The chain uses TRBV12-3 or TRBV12-4 and TRBJ2-1, with D possibly matching TRBD2 (6 bases). CDR3 length equals 13 residues. Deletions cut 5 bases from V and 8 bases from J, with 13 bases between. In nucleotides, the CDR3 is TGTGCCAGCAGTCCTAGTGAGCGGGATGAGCAGTTCTTC. Translated: CASSPSERDEQFF.

The CDR3 is CASSSRGHVPDEQFF. The CDR3, as DNA: TGTGCCAGCAGCTCGCGGGGGCACGTCCCAGATGAGCAGTTCTTC. The chain has TRBV9 and TRBJ2-1, with D perhaps matching TRBD2 (7 bases). The V gene lost 4 bases and the J gene lost 8 bases, with 19 bases spanning the gap. CDR1 and CDR2 from the germline V gene are SGDLS and YYNGEE. The CDR3 runs to 15 residues.

This clone was seen more than once but under ten times. This sequence joins TRBV18 and TRBJ1-1; 7 positions match TRBD1. Germline V lookup: CDR1 KGHSH, CDR2 LQKENI. V gave up 4 bases and J gave up 3 bases; unmatched junction bases: 2. This CDR3 region has 13 residues. The CDR3: CASSHGQDTEAFF. The CDR3 DNA is TGTGCCAGCTCACATGGACAGGACACTGAAGCTTTCTTT.